This T cell receptor beta chain came from a study of technical replicates of blood from several donors. Some clones are missing from TCRdb's copy, which holds only in-frame ones; the method was immunoSEQ multiplex PCR. The table has tens of thousands of clones, about 93% seen once. Germline V gives CDR1 LNHDA, CDR2 SQIVND (reference sequence). Trimming removed 6 bases at V and 4 bases at J, with 12 bases between. The CDR3 has 13 residues. The material sequenced was T cells isolated from PBMCs. The chain recombines TRBV19 with TRBJ1-2; D gene uncertain. The clonotype comes from a human donor in good health. In nucleotides, the CDR3 is TGTGCCAGTAGGAACATTCCTCTCTATGGCTACACCTTC. Encoded protein: CASRNIPLYGYTF.